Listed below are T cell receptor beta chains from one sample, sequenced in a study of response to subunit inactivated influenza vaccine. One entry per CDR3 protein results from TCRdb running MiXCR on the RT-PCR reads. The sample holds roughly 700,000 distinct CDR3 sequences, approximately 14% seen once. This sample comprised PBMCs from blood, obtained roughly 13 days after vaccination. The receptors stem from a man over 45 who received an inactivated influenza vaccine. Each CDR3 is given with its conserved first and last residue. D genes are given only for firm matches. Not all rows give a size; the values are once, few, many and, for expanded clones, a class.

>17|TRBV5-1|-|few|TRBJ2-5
TGCGCCAGCAGCTTGGCCGGGGGCGGTTGGTACCAAGAGACCCAGTACTTC
CASSLAGGGWYQETQYF
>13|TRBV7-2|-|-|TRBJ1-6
TGTGCCAGCAAGGCTGCTGGGAATTCACCCCTCCACTTT
CASKAAGNSPLHF
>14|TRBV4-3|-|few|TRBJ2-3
TGCGCCAGCAGCCAAGATCTTGGGGGTTATACGCAGTATTTT
CASSQDLGGYTQYF
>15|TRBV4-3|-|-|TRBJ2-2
TGCGCCAGCAGCCAGGGAGCGTTGGGTCCCGGGGAGCTGTTTTTT
CASSQGALGPGELFF
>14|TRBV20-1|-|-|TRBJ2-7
TGCAGTGCATTCGACCGGGGGCGGAGGTACGAGCAGTACTTC
CSAFDRGRRYEQYF
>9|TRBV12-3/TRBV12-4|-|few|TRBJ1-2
TGTGCCAGCGGGCCTGGACCCTTCTTC
CASGPGPFF
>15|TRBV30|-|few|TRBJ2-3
TGTGCCTGGACCTTCTCAGGAAGCCGCACAGATACGCAGTATTTT
CAWTFSGSRTDTQYF
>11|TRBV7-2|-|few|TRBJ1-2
TGTGCCAGCAGCACCGAACAGAGCTACACCTTC
CASSTEQSYTF
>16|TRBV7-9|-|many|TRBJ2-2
TGTGCCAGCAGCTCCTGGGGACACAGGAACACCGGGGAGCTGTTTTTT
CASSSWGHRNTGELFF
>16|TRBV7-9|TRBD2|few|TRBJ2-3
TGTGCCAGCAGCCCGACTAGCGGGGTTAGCACAGATACGCAGTATTTT
CASSPTSGVSTDTQYF
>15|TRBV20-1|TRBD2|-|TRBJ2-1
TGCAGTGCTAGTGTGCCGGGACTAGCTCGGAATGAGCAGTTCTTC
CSASVPGLARNEQFF
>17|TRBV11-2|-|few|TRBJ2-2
TGTGCCAGCAGCTTAGAGGCCGTGGGACTGTGGTCCGGGGAGCTGTTTTTT
CASSLEAVGLWSGELFF
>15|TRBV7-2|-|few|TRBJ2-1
TGTGCCAGCAGCCGGAGAAGAGGGTTTTACAATGAGCAGTTCTTC
CASSRRRGFYNEQFF
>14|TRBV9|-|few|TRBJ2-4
TGTGCCAGCAGCGTAGGGGGGACCAAAAACATTCAGTACTTC
CASSVGGTKNIQYF
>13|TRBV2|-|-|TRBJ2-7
TGTGCCAGCCAAGAGGGCCCTCATTACGAGCAGTACTTC
CASQEGPHYEQYF